Listed below are T cell receptor beta chains from one sample, sequenced in a study of shared clonotypes between healthy human individuals. The method was immunoSEQ multiplex PCR; TCRdb's version includes in-frame clones alone and lacks a portion of them. The sample carries fewer than 500,000 clones, approximately 79% recorded once. Sequencing was done on a sample of PBMCs. All receptors derive from a woman in her forties in good health. Some clones in this sample may be carry-over from other donors' samples. The conserved cysteine and the conserved F or W are not part of the CDR3 here. Each record gives: V gene, J gene, CDR3 protein.

TRBV11-2	TRBJ2-1	ASSLGLAGVEQF
TRBV11-2	TRBJ2-1	ASSFEDRYNEQF
TRBV5-6	TRBJ2-6	ASSLGSSGANVLT
TRBV29-1	TRBJ2-3	SGGADTQY
TRBV7-9	TRBJ1-4	ASSKGQGADEKLF
TRBV28	TRBJ1-2	ASSLRDSLNYGYT
TRBV2	TRBJ2-1	ASSEQGGAPEQF
TRBV19	TRBJ2-1	ASSNPRLGGEQF
TRBV2	TRBJ2-7	ARDESTGEQY
TRBV25-1	TRBJ2-1	ASSELGTSGSINEQF
TRBV28	TRBJ2-7	ASSPRGGWGEQY
TRBV5-1	TRBJ1-1	ASSLSQTNTEAF
TRBV18	TRBJ1-1	ASSPEGTGAF
TRBV6-4	TRBJ2-2	ASSAAANTGELF
TRBV6-6	TRBJ2-7	ASSRTAYEQY
TRBV7-3	TRBJ1-1	ASRQGANTEAF
TRBV15	TRBJ2-7	ATSRDKTAFEQY
TRBV19	TRBJ2-5	ASKTSGQETQY
TRBV6-1	TRBJ1-2	ASSEYVGTGWGYT
TRBV27	TRBJ2-7	ASRFTPTSGTYEQY
TRBV10-1	-	ASSDPSPYEQY
TRBV7-3	TRBJ1-1	ASSTGTGMNTEAF
TRBV7-9	TRBJ2-2	ASSPRVGELF
TRBV4-1	TRBJ2-1	ASSRQDSYNEQF
TRBV5-1	TRBJ1-2	ASSFRTNNYGYT
TRBV7-9	TRBJ1-2	ASSLAMDGDRGYT
TRBV29-1	-	SASGGPPLEQY
TRBV11-2	TRBJ2-7	ASSLVGGLSGEQY
TRBV2	TRBJ2-3	ASSEISTDTQY
TRBV30	TRBJ2-3	AWIPALAGPLEDTQY
TRBV6-1	TRBJ2-7	ASSGGLAGDEQY
TRBV9	TRBJ1-2	ASSVTGDYGYT
TRBV21-1	TRBJ1-5	ASSKALYWGQGFQPQH
TRBV7-6	TRBJ1-4	ASSLVRAGNEKLF
TRBV7-2	TRBJ2-3	ASSLSAATDTQY
TRBV27	TRBJ2-7	ASSSILAKYEQY
TRBV5-4	TRBJ1-2	ASSPPGYGYT
TRBV6-1	TRBJ1-1	ASTKDSLNTEAF
TRBV2	TRBJ2-1	ASLEAGGPGDEQF
TRBV14	TRBJ1-1	ASSQTGGQQAF
TRBV7-3	TRBJ2-7	ASSPTSGREQY
TRBV28	TRBJ2-7	ASKSGISYEQY
TRBV7-2	TRBJ2-4	ASSRDRSIQY
TRBV6-1	TRBJ2-1	ASSDGGRDEQF
TRBV4-2	TRBJ1-6	ASSQDPRDSPLH
TRBV27	TRBJ2-4	ASARLAGVKNIQY
TRBV7-9	TRBJ2-7	ASSSKLAVYEQY
TRBV30	TRBJ1-5	AWSKLKGPGNQPQH
TRBV5-4	TRBJ2-6	ASSKGTGGVGANVLT
TRBV4-3	TRBJ2-7	ASSQVVRLEGARIPVYEQY
TRBV2	TRBJ1-4	ASNRGTNEKLF
TRBV28	TRBJ2-7	ASSPPGENYEQY
TRBV28	TRBJ1-1	ASSGTAEAF
TRBV5-1	TRBJ1-2	ASNQLEGTNYGYT
TRBV7-9	TRBJ2-1	ATYRDLPVEEQF
TRBV30	-	AWSRYQNYEQY
TRBV7-9	TRBJ1-2	ASSSTTGGYT
TRBV2	TRBJ2-1	ASSGTSGRGNEQF
TRBV18	TRBJ1-1	ASFSDRGLVTEAF
TRBV15	TRBJ2-7	ATSRGGGPSYEQY